The 32 T cell receptor beta chains reported below all come from one sample, sequenced in a study of T cell repertoires in ileal Crohn's disease. The method was immunoSEQ multiplex PCR; TCRdb's version includes in-frame clones alone and lacks a portion of them. The table records 3,300 or so clones, roughly 80% of them present only once. Sample time point: neoterminal ileum biopsy at postoperative endoscopy, about 6 months after surgery. Sequencing was done on a sample of ileal tissue. These receptors all stem from an adult with Crohn's disease.

This clone was seen only a few times. The rearrangement links TRBV7-2 to TRBJ1-2, with TRBD1 as a possible D gene (5 bases). From germline, CDR1 is SGHTA and CDR2 FQGNSA. The ends were cut back, 4 bases at V and 8 bases at J, with 11 bases in the middle. This CDR3 is 12 amino acids long. This chain's CDR3 is CASSYPGYGYTF. The CDR3 nucleotides read TGTGCCAGCAGCTACCCAGGGTACGGCTACACCTTC. The entire variable domain, with the rest obtained from reference TRBV7-2 and TRBJ1-2, is as follows: GAGVSQSPSNKVTEKGKDVELRCDPISGHTALYWYRQSLGQGLEFLIYFQGNSAPDKSGLPSDRFSAERTGGSVSTLTIQRTQQEDSAVYLCASSYPGYGYTFGSGTRLTVV.

This clone appeared a few times. The V gene is TRBV7-9, the J gene TRBJ2-6; D unclear. Deletions cut 5 bases from V and 0 bases from J, with 11 bases between. Germline V gives CDR1 SEHNR, CDR2 FQNEAQ (reference sequence). The CDR3 totals 16 residues. CDR3 in DNA: TGTGCCAGCAGCCACTCCCGTAGCTCTGGGGCCAACGTCCTGACTTTC. This sequence encodes CASSHSRSSGANVLTF.

The V call is TRBV14, the J call TRBJ1-3; D is ambiguous. CDR3 size: 15 residues. V was cut by 1 base and J by 0 bases, with 7 bases left in between. Germline-derived CDR1 and CDR2 are SGHDN and FVKESK. This chain's CDR3 is CASSQGVFSGNTIYF. The CDR3, as DNA: TGTGCCAGCAGCCAAGGAGTTTTCTCTGGAAACACCATATATTTT.

A single count supports this clone. The chain recombines TRBV4-3 with TRBJ1-2; possibly TRBD1 for D (5 bases). The germline CDR1 and CDR2 sequences are LGHNA and YSLEER. This CDR3 contains 13 residues. V was cut by 4 bases and J by 4 bases, with 10 bases left in between. CDR3 in DNA: TGCGCCAGCAGCCCAGGGAAGGGCTATGGCTACACCTTC. It translates to CASSPGKGYGYTF.

The chain is built from TRBV4-2 and TRBJ2-5; tentatively, D is TRBD1 (6 bases). Trimming pared 0 bases from V and 1 base from J, leaving 9 bases between. The CDR3 has 15 amino acids. Germline V lookup: CDR1 LGHNA, CDR2 YNFKEQ. In DNA, the CDR3 is TGTGCCAGCAGCCAAGAGAGGGGGACCCAAGAGACCCAGTACTTC. Its protein product is CASSQERGTQETQYF.

The gene calls are TRBV9 and TRBJ1-3; TRBD1 matches at 8 bases. Germline CDR1 SGDLS, CDR2 YYNGEE. The junction had 8 bases not matched to a gene; V was cut back by 4 bases and J by 2 bases. The CDR3 is 16 amino acids. The CDR3 loop is CASSTGQGGPGNTIYF. The CDR3 DNA reads as TGTGCCAGCAGCACCGGACAGGGAGGTCCTGGAAACACCATATATTTT.

The genes are TRBV5-1 and TRBJ2-5; 11 nucleotides match TRBD2. The CDR3 has 17 amino acids. Germline V gives CDR1 SGHRS, CDR2 YFSETQ. V gave up 4 bases and J gave up 5 bases; unmatched junction bases: 13. CDR3 protein: CASSRGLLAGEMETQYF. The CDR3, as DNA: TGCGCCAGCAGCCGCGGGCTACTAGCGGGAGAAATGGAGACCCAGTACTTC.

The V and J genes are TRBV2 and TRBJ1-5; 8 bases match TRBD1. V lost 4 bases and J lost 2; bases outside the gene matches: 13. The germline gives CDR1 SNHLY, CDR2 FYNNEI. The length of the CDR3 is 18 residues. CDR3 coding DNA: TGTGCCAGCAGTGCCGGACAGGGAAGGTTCGGTGGCAATCAGCCCCAGCATTTT. This sequence encodes CASSAGQGRFGGNQPQHF. The entire variable domain, with the rest obtained from reference TRBV2 and TRBJ1-5, is as follows: EPEVTQTPSHQVTQMGQEVILRCVPISNHLYFYWYRQILGQKVEFLVSFYNNEISEKSEIFDDQFSVERPDGSNFTLKIRSTKLEDSAMYFCASSAGQGRFGGNQPQHFGDGTRLSIL.

The gene calls are TRBV10-3 and TRBJ2-7, with 7 bases that match TRBD2. This CDR3 is built from 12 residues. Germline V gene sequence: CDR1 ENHRY, CDR2 SYGVKD. The V gene end was trimmed by 10 bases and the J gene end by 5 bases; junction bases not matched to a gene: 8. CDR3 DNA: TGTGCCAGCGACAGCGGGACCCACGAGCAGTACTTC. It codes for CASDSGTHEQYF.

The V gene is TRBV28, the J gene TRBJ1-2, with a possible D match to TRBD1 (6 bases). The ends were cut back, 6 bases at V and 6 bases at J, with 14 bases in the middle. This CDR3 region has 13 residues. Germline CDR1 MDHEN, CDR2 SYDVKM. CDR3 DNA sequence: TGTGCCAGCAGGGCCCCAGGGGTCCATGGCTACACCTTC. This codes for CASRAPGVHGYTF.

This chain uses TRBV5-1 with TRBJ1-1, with TRBD1 identical over 8 bases. V was pared by 3 bases and J by 4 bases, with 8 bases of the junction left unmatched. The V gene's germline CDR1 is SGHRS and CDR2 YFSETQ. CDR3 length equals 15 residues. The DNA of the CDR3 is TGCGCCAGCAGCTCGGCTTGGACAGGGTCCACTGAAGCTTTCTTT. Translated, it gives CASSSAWTGSTEAFF.

The chain combines TRBV15 with TRBJ1-4; D is uncertain. Germline assignment: CDR1 LNHNV and CDR2 YYDKDF (reference sequence). V dropped 3 bases and J dropped 8 bases, with 10 bases sitting between them. The CDR3 sequence is 13 residues long. The CDR3: CATSRGWNEKLFF. The CDR3 nucleotides read TGTGCCACCAGCAGGGGCTGGAACGAAAAACTGTTTTTT.

J is TRBJ2-5 and V is TRBV6-5, with TRBD2 matching over 8 bases. After removal of 5 bases from V and 7 bases from J, the junction contained 9 bases not matched to a gene. Germline V CDR1 and CDR2: MNHEY, SVGAGI. CDR3 length: 14 amino acids. The CDR3 is CASSETFAGGTQYF. The CDR3 bases are TGTGCCAGCAGTGAGACCTTTGCGGGGGGGACCCAGTACTTC.

This chain connects TRBV27 to TRBJ2-7; D is possibly TRBD2 (5 bases). Germline V lookup: CDR1 MNHEY, CDR2 SMNVEV (reference sequence). CDR3 length equals 16 residues. V was clipped by 1 base and J by 6 bases, with 19 bases between them. CDR3 amino acids: CASSLLSGSWMGEQYF. Written as DNA, the CDR3 is TGTGCCAGCAGTTTATTATCGGGATCTTGGATGGGCGAGCAGTACTTC.

The chain carries TRBV7-8 and TRBJ1-5; D may be TRBD1 (5 bases). V was pared by 1 base and J by 1 base, with 14 bases between. This CDR3 has 17 residues. Germline-derived CDR1 and CDR2 are SGHVS and FQNEAQ. The CDR3 spells CASSLGGAGWSNQPQHF. The CDR3 coding sequence is TGTGCCAGCAGCTTAGGTGGGGCAGGGTGGAGCAATCAGCCCCAGCATTTT.

The chain links TRBV5-4 to TRBJ1-2; D may be TRBD1 (6 bases). The V and J ends lost 4 bases and 2 bases respectively, with 9 bases between them. This CDR3 region has 13 residues. Per germline, CDR1 SGHNT and CDR2 YYREEE (reference sequence). The CDR3 spells CASSQGLNYGYTF. The CDR3 nucleotides are TGTGCCAGCAGCCAGGGGCTGAACTATGGCTACACCTTC.

CDR3 loop: CASSLTGDTEAFF. The CDR3 coding sequence is TGTGCCAGCTCGCTTACAGGGGACACTGAAGCTTTCTTT. The genes are TRBV18 and TRBJ1-1, with 7 bases that match TRBD1. There are 13 residues in the CDR3. CDR1 KGHSH and CDR2 LQKENI come from the germline V gene. The V segment lost 6 bases and the J segment 3 bases; nucleotides outside the gene matches: 4. Combining the CDR3 with reference TRBV18 and TRBJ1-1 gives the whole variable domain NAGVMQNPRHLVRRRGQEARLRCSPMKGHSHVYWYRQLPEEGLKFMVYLQKENIIDESGMPKERFSAEFPKEGPSILRIQQVVRGDSAAYFCASSLTGDTEAFFGQGTRLTVV.

The CDR3 nucleotides are TGCGCCAGCAGCAACGACAATCCTAGCACAGATACGCAGTATTTT. Translating gives CASSNDNPSTDTQYF. The chain employs TRBV5-1 and TRBJ2-3; no definite D call. V was trimmed by 4 bases and J by 0 bases, leaving 12 bases between them. Per germline, CDR1 SGHRS and CDR2 YFSETQ. CDR3 length: 15 residues.

CDR3 DNA: TGTGCCAGCCGGGACAGATACTACGAGCAGTACTTC. Amino acid sequence: CASRDRYYEQYF. This rearrangement joins TRBV2 to TRBJ2-7, with TRBD1 identical over 7 bases. The CDR3 extends over 12 amino acids. The V and J ends lost 8 bases and 3 bases, in that order; junction bases with no gene match: 4. Germline CDR1 reads SNHLY; CDR2 reads FYNNEI.

The chain employs TRBV18 and TRBJ2-7; 11 bases match TRBD2. CDR3 size: 16 residues. Germline CDR1 reads KGHSH; CDR2 reads LQKENI. V shed 3 bases and J 6 bases; nucleotides not matched to a gene: 10. The CDR3: CASSPSMGLAETEQYF. CDR3 DNA sequence: TGTGCCAGCTCACCTAGTATGGGACTAGCGGAAACCGAGCAGTACTTC.

The J gene is TRBJ2-7, the V gene TRBV7-9; D is perhaps TRBD2 (6 bases). Trimming left V 1 base short and J 2 bases short, with 12 bases between. Germline loops: CDR1 SEHNR, CDR2 FQNEAQ (reference sequence). There are 15 residues in the CDR3. CDR3 sequence reads: CASSLEAAGPYEQYF. The DNA for the CDR3 is TGTGCCAGCAGCTTAGAGGCGGCGGGACCCTACGAGCAGTACTTC.

The CDR3 is CASSLTGGPNEQFF. The CDR3 DNA reads TGTGCCAGCAGTCTTACGGGAGGGCCGAATGAGCAGTTCTTC. V is TRBV5-6 and J is TRBJ2-1, with 8 bases matching TRBD2. The CDR3 runs to 14 residues. The germline V gene has CDR1 SGHDT and CDR2 YYEEEE. J was trimmed by 7 bases and V by 5 bases; bases with no gene match: 8.

DNA of the CDR3: TGCAGCGTTGAGGGGACAGGCCCCGGGCAGTACTTC. Protein sequence: CSVEGTGPGQYF. This rearrangement joins TRBV29-1 to TRBJ2-7; 8 bases are a match to TRBD1. CDR3 length: 12 amino acids. With 3 bases clipped from V and 9 bases from J, the junction kept 7 bases outside the gene matches. The germline V gene has CDR1 SQVTM and CDR2 ANQGSEA.

This chain joins TRBV4-3 and TRBJ2-7; 8 nucleotides line up with TRBD1. Germline lookup yields CDR1 LGHNA and CDR2 YSLEER. This CDR3 has 17 amino acids. V lost 1 base to trimming and J lost 2 bases; unmatched junction nucleotides: 10. As DNA, the CDR3 is TGCGCCAGCAGCCAAGGAGGTGGAGGACAGGGCGCCTACGAGCAGTACTTC. It encodes CASSQGGGGQGAYEQYF.

This clone came up once. The V call is TRBV7-2, the J call TRBJ2-7; TRBD2 aligns across 10 bases. Germline V lookup: CDR1 SGHTA, CDR2 FQGNSA. J was trimmed by 3 bases and V by 2 bases; bases with no gene match: 4. The CDR3 spans 15 residues. CDR3 residues: CASSLLAGEYYEQYF. Written as DNA, the CDR3 is TGTGCCAGCAGCTTACTAGCGGGGGAATACTACGAGCAGTACTTC. Supplemented by reference TRBV7-2 and TRBJ2-7, the full variable domain reads GAGVSQSPSNKVTEKGKDVELRCDPISGHTALYWYRQSLGQGLEFLIYFQGNSAPDKSGLPSDRFSAERTGGSVSTLTIQRTQQEDSAVYLCASSLLAGEYYEQYFGPGTRLTVT.

This chain uses TRBV9 with TRBJ2-3; 7 nucleotides agree with TRBD1. Trimming at V came to 3 bases and at J to 0 bases, leaving 7 bases not matched to a gene. The CDR3 has 16 amino acids. In germline, CDR1 is SGDLS, CDR2 YYNGEE. CDR3 amino acids: CASSEPGTDSTDTQYF. CDR3 DNA: TGTGCCAGCAGCGAACCCGGGACAGACAGCACAGATACGCAGTATTTT.

Concerning this clone: One end of the junction fails to match germline, which may point to a read error. The chain carries TRBV27 and TRBJ2-7; no definite D call. The CDR3 runs to 13 residues. Germline loops: CDR1 MNHEY, CDR2 SMNVEV (reference sequence). The CDR3 DNA is TGTGCCAGCAGTTTGTCGGAACAGCACGACCAGTACTTC. Protein: CASSLSEQHDQYF.

The gene calls are TRBV10-3 and TRBJ2-7, with TRBD1 matching over 7 bases. The CDR3 has 13 residues. V lost 4 bases and J lost 3; bases outside the gene matches: 3. Germline CDR1 ENHRY, CDR2 SYGVKD. The CDR3 bases are TGTGCCATCAGTGGGGGACAGCACTACGAGCAGTACTTC. It translates to CAISGGQHYEQYF.

This chain uses TRBV2 with TRBJ2-1; tentatively, D is TRBD1 (5 bases). Between the trimmed V and J ends, which lost 1 base and 8 bases, there was a span of 9 bases. Looked up from germline, CDR1 is SNHLY and CDR2 is FYNNEI. The CDR3 is made up of 13 amino acids. For the CDR3, the DNA is TGTGCCAGCAGTGAAGAATGGGGCCATGAGCAGTTCTTC. This gives the protein CASSEEWGHEQFF.

The chain uses TRBV7-9 and TRBJ2-7, with TRBD2 matching 8 bases. Per the germline V gene, CDR1 is SEHNR and CDR2 is FQNEAQ (reference sequence). After removal of 6 bases from V and 3 bases from J, the junction contained 4 bases not matched to a gene. This CDR3 contains 13 residues. The CDR3 sequence: CASRAGTSYEQYF. The CDR3 DNA reads TGTGCCAGCAGGGCCGGGACTAGCTACGAGCAGTACTTC. Complete variable domain (other parts from reference TRBV7-9 and TRBJ2-7): DTGVSQNPRHKITKRGQNVTFRCDPISEHNRLYWYRQTLGQGPEFLTYFQNEAQLEKSRLLSDRFSAERPKGSFSTLEIQRTEQGDSAMYLCASRAGTSYEQYFGPGTRLTVT.

The chain recombines TRBV7-6 with TRBJ2-2; TRBD2 aligns across 11 bases. Germline V gene sequence: CDR1 SGHVS, CDR2 FNYEAQ. The CDR3 is 16 residues long. The V and J ends lost 4 bases and 3 bases, in that order; junction bases with no gene match: 4. CDR3 nucleotides: TGTGCCAGCAGCTCACTAGCGGGGGAACACACCGGGGAGCTGTTTTTT. It codes for CASSSLAGEHTGELFF.

V and J are TRBV5-1 and TRBJ1-6; 7 positions match TRBD1. Losses at the gene ends were 4 bases for V and 5 bases for J; bases not matched to a gene: 6. The CDR3 length is 15 residues. In germline, CDR1 is SGHRS, CDR2 YFSETQ. The CDR3 DNA reads TGCGCCAGCAGCATAGACAGGGTCCATAATTCACCCCTCCACTTT. Its protein is CASSIDRVHNSPLHF. The full variable domain, with the rest looked up from reference TRBV5-1 and TRBJ1-6, is KAGVTQTPRYLIKTRGQQVTLSCSPISGHRSVSWYQQTPGQGLQFLFEYFSETQRNKGNFPGRFSGRQFSNSRSEMNVSTLELGDSALYLCASSIDRVHNSPLHFGNGTRLTVT.